Sequencing of this T cell receptor (beta chain) was carried out in a study of blood T cells in healthy people across ages. Across the whole study: Per every two T cells, about one barcoded beta molecule was captured by template switching. General observations from the study: A strong correlation was seen between TCR beta diversity and naive T cell percentage.

Next came a second PCR, run for about 7 to 12 cycles, which used a sample-barcoded 5' primer along with a J-beta primer mix. TCRdb reanalysed the 5' RACE reads using MiXCR and keeps one entry per CDR3 protein. The top ten hold approximately 40% of the sample, which has over 700,000 distinct CDR3 sequences, roughly 50% seen once. Healthy individuals of Caucasian origin from Russia, aged 6 to 90, served as donors. Each sample provided at least 5 micrograms of extracted total RNA. The V segment lost 5 bases and the J segment 1 base; nucleotides outside the gene matches: 9. Germline lookup yields CDR1 MDHEN and CDR2 SYDVKM. The CDR3 covers 16 residues. With regard to this clonotype: The antigen is unknown.

The J gene is TRBJ2-5, the V gene TRBV28, with 8 bases lining up with TRBD1. Sequencing input: blood. The TCR comes from a man older than 75 in good health. CDR3 residues: CASSPPGQERQETQYF. CDR3 coding DNA: TGTGCCAGCAGTCCACCGGGACAGGAGCGCCAAGAGACCCAGTACTTC.